This T cell receptor (beta chain) is from a study of CD8+ T cells in alopecia areata. Whole-study findings and limits: Researchers reported that TCR sharing among patients proved less clear than in mice, possibly HLA-linked.

T lymphocytes (CD4+ and CD8+) were sorted from PBMCs. Extraction of RNA preceded its reverse transcription into cDNA, which served as the sequencing template. Method: immunoSEQ multiplex PCR; TCRdb's copy keeps in-frame clones and lacks some. This repertoire shows 120,000 or so clones, roughly two thirds found once; its top ten account for around 2.8%. This clone was recorded only once. Its specificity is not known. This sequence originates from a human donor in good health. The specimen was CD4+ T cells sorted from blood.

The CDR3 loop is CASSGQGYGYTF. CDR3 in DNA: TGCGCCAGCAGTGGACAGGGCTATGGCTACACCTTC. This chain connects TRBV5-1 to TRBJ1-2, with TRBD1 matching 8 bases. The J segment lost 4 bases and the V segment lost 5 bases, leaving 1 base of the junction unmatched. This CDR3 comprises 12 residues. Germline V lookup: CDR1 SGHRS, CDR2 YFSETQ.